These 12 T cell receptor beta chains were sequenced from one sample in a study of blood T cells in healthy people across ages. Through a sample-barcoded 5' primer and a J-beta primer mix, a second PCR was run for roughly 6 to 12 cycles. TCRdb analysed the 5' RACE reads with MiXCR anew, one entry per CDR3 protein. The sample contains roughly 1,700,000 distinct CDR3 sequences, roughly 27% of which appear only once. Input material: blood. All receptors come from a woman in her thirties in good health.

This clonotype was seen only a few times. This chain connects TRBV6-2 or TRBV6-3 to TRBJ2-7; 9 bases are a match to TRBD2. Trimming removed 7 bases from V and 2 bases from J; junction bases left unmatched: 6. This CDR3 region has 14 residues. Germline CDR1 is MNHEY and CDR2 is SVGEGT. The CDR3 sequence is CASTRLAVAYEQYF. Here the CDR3 DNA reads TGTGCCAGCACGAGACTAGCGGTGGCCTACGAGCAGTACTTC.

The chain joins TRBV7-9 to TRBJ1-2; the D is unclear. V was pared by 6 bases and J by 4 bases, with 15 bases between. The germline V gene encodes CDR1 SEHNR and CDR2 FQNEAQ (reference sequence). The CDR3 length is 14 residues. The CDR3 coding sequence is TGTGCCAGCAGGTCGGACCTTTTAGGCTATGGCTACACCTTC. Residues: CASRSDLLGYGYTF.

This clonotype has at least ten counts. This chain uses TRBV27 with TRBJ1-2, with a weak D call TRBD1 (5 bases). V was shortened by 2 bases and J by 4 bases, with 8 bases between the two germline ends. The CDR3 length is 13 residues. Per germline, CDR1 MNHEY and CDR2 SMNVEV (reference sequence). CDR3 amino acids: CASSLKGSYGYTF. The CDR3 bases are TGTGCCAGCAGTTTAAAGGGGAGCTATGGCTACACCTTC.

A few counts support this clonotype. The chain combines TRBV10-3 with TRBJ1-1; 8 bases fit TRBD1. The V gene's germline CDR1 is ENHRY and CDR2 SYGVKD. This CDR3 comprises 14 residues. V gave up 5 bases and J gave up 3 bases; unmatched junction bases: 5. Written as DNA, the CDR3 is TGTGCCATCAGTAAGACAGGGGAGGACACTGAAGCTTTCTTT. This translates into CAISKTGEDTEAFF.

The CDR3 spells CASSPTQLVGADTQYF. DNA of the CDR3: TGCGCCAGCAGCCCTACCCAACTAGTAGGCGCAGATACGCAGTATTTT. The chain has TRBV4-3 and TRBJ2-3; weak D call: TRBD2 (5 bases). The CDR3 covers 16 residues. V was shortened by 4 bases and J by 4 bases, with 18 bases between the two germline ends. CDR1 is LGHNA, CDR2 YSLEER, per germline.

V gene TRBV5-5 combines with J gene TRBJ2-2; TRBD1 matches at 9 bases. The CDR3 length is 16 residues. CDR1 and CDR2 from the germline V gene are SGHKS and YYEKEE (reference sequence). The V gene end was trimmed by 3 bases and the J gene end by 1 base; junction bases not matched to a gene: 4. The CDR3 DNA reads as TGTGCCAGCAGCTCGACAGGGGGTATGAACACCGGGGAGCTGTTTTTT. It specifies CASSSTGGMNTGELFF.

V is TRBV20-1 and J is TRBJ1-5, with 8 positions matching TRBD1. Per the germline V gene, CDR1 is DFQATT and CDR2 is SNEGSKA (reference sequence). The CDR3 loop spans 15 amino acids. V lost 5 bases and J lost 1; bases outside the gene matches: 7. The chain's CDR3 is CSAGGQGLSNQPQHF. The CDR3 DNA sequence: TGCAGTGCTGGAGGACAGGGTTTGAGCAATCAGCCCCAGCATTTT.

This clonotype was seen more than once but under ten times. This chain links TRBV6-6 with TRBJ2-7, with D perhaps TRBD1 (6 bases). The germline CDR1 and CDR2 sequences are MNHNY and SVGAGI (reference sequence). Trimming removed 4 bases from V and 3 bases from J, with 16 bases in between. CDR3 length equals 15 residues. CDR3 loop: CASSLRTAPLYEQYF. Written as DNA, the CDR3 is TGTGCCAGCAGTTTGAGGACAGCCCCTCTCTACGAGCAGTACTTC.

The V call is TRBV27, the J call TRBJ2-4, with 7 bases identical to TRBD1. Trimming at V came to 3 bases and at J to 15 bases, leaving 11 bases not matched to a gene. CDR3 length: 13 residues. The V gene's germline CDR1 is MNHEY and CDR2 SMNVEV (reference sequence). The CDR3 loop is CASSFSDRSQLYF. The CDR3 DNA follows: TGTGCCAGCAGTTTCTCGGACAGGTCTCAGCTGTACTTC.

The gene calls are TRBV29-1 and TRBJ1-2; 8 bases align to TRBD1. Germline CDR1 is SQVTM and CDR2 is ANQGSEA. This CDR3 contains 12 residues. J lost 6 bases, V lost 4 bases, and 4 bases had no gene match. In nucleotides, the CDR3 is TGCAGCGTTGCGACAGGGGCGGATGGCTACACCTTC. This codes for CSVATGADGYTF. The full variable domain, completed using reference TRBV29-1 and TRBJ1-2, is SAVISQKPSRDICQRGTSLTIQCQVDSQVTMMFWYRQQPGQSLTLIATANQGSEATYESGFVIDKFPISRPNLTFSTLTVSNMSPEDSSIYLCSVATGADGYTFGSGTRLTVV.

The sample holds a few counts of this clonotype. The chain's CDR3 is CSARDEMRGNSGYTF. Here the CDR3 DNA reads TGCAGTGCTAGAGATGAGATGAGGGGGAATAGTGGCTACACCTTC. The V call is TRBV20-1, the J call TRBJ1-2; maybe TRBD1 (6 bases). This CDR3 region has 15 residues. CDR1 and CDR2 (germline): DFQATT, SNEGSKA (reference sequence). Trimming pared 0 bases from V and 7 bases from J, leaving 18 bases between.

The table lists this clonotype with a few counts. The CDR3 loop is CASSTRAEETQYF. The DNA of the CDR3 is TGTGCCAGCAGTACCAGGGCGGAAGAGACCCAGTACTTC. The chain is built from TRBV6-5 and TRBJ2-5, with D tentatively TRBD1 (5 bases). V lost 5 bases and J lost 3, with 10 bases in between. The germline V gene has CDR1 MNHEY and CDR2 SVGAGI. This CDR3 spans 13 amino acids.